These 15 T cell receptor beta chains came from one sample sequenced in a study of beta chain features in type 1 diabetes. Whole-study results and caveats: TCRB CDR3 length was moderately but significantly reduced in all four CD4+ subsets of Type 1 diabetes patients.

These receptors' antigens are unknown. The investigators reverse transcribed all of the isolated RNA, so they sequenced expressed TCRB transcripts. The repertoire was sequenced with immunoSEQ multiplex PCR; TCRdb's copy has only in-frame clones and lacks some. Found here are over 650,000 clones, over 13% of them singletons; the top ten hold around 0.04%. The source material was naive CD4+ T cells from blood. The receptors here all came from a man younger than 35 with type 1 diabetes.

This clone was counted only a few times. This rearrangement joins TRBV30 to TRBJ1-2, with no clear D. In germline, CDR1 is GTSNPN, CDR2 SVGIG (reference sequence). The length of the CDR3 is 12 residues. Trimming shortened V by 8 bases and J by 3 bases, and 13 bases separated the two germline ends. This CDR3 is CARGPRDYGYTF. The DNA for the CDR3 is TGTGCCCGCGGGCCTCGAGACTATGGCTACACCTTC.

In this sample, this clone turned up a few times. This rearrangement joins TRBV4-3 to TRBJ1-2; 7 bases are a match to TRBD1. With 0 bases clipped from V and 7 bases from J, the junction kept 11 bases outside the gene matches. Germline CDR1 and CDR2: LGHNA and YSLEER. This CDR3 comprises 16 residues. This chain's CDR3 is CASSQEVSEGATGYTF. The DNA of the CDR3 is TGCGCCAGCAGCCAAGAGGTGTCTGAGGGGGCCACTGGCTACACCTTC.

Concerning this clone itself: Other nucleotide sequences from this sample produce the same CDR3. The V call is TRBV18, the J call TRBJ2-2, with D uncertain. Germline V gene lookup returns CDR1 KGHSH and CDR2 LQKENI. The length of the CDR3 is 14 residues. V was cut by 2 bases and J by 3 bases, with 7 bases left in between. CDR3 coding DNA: TGTGCCAGCTCACCAAACAGAGACACCGGGGAGCTGTTTTTT. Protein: CASSPNRDTGELFF.

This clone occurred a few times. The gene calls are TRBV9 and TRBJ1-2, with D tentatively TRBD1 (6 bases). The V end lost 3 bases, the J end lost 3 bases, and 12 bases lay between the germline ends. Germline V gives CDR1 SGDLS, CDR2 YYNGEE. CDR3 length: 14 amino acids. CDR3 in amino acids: CASSAAGVDYGYTF. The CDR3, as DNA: TGTGCCAGCAGCGCGGCAGGGGTAGACTATGGCTACACCTTC.

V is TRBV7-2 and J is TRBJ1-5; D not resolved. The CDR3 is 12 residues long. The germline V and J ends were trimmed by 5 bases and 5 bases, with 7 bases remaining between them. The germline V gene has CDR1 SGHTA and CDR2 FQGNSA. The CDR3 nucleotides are TGTGCCAGCAGCCCGTACGATCAGCCCCAGCATTTT. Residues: CASSPYDQPQHF.

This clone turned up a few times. CDR3 in amino acids: CASSSRAPGANVLTF. CDR3 DNA sequence: TGTGCCAGCAGTTCTCGGGCCCCTGGGGCCAACGTCCTGACTTTC. The chain carries TRBV27 and TRBJ2-6; D gene ambiguous. The V gene's germline CDR1 is MNHEY and CDR2 SMNVEV (reference sequence). V gave up 4 bases and J gave up 2 bases, with 9 bases separating them. CDR3 length: 15 residues.

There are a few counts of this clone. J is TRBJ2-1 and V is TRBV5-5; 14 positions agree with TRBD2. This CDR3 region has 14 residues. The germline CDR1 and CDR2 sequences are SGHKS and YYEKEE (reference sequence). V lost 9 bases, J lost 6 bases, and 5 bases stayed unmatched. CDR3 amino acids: CATTGLAGGNEQFF. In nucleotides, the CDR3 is TGTGCCACTACAGGACTAGCGGGAGGCAATGAGCAGTTCTTC.

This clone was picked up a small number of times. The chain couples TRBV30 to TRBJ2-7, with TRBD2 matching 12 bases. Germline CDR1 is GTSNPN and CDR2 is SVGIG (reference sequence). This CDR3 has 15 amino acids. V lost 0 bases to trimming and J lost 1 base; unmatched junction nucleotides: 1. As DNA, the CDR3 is TGTGCCTGGAGTGTCGGGACTAGCGGGTCCTACGAGCAGTACTTC. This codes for CAWSVGTSGSYEQYF.

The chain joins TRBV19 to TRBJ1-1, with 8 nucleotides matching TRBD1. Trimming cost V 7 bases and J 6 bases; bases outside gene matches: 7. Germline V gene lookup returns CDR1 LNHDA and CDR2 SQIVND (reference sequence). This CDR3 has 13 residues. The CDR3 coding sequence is TGTGCCAGTACCCCGGACAGGGACGCTGAAGCTTTCTTT. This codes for CASTPDRDAEAFF.

This CDR3 reads CASSSGGQYEQYF. The CDR3 nucleotides read TGTGCCAGCAGTTCCGGAGGGCAATACGAGCAGTACTTC. J is TRBJ2-7 and V is TRBV27, with D maybe TRBD2 (6 bases). The CDR3 covers 13 residues. V lost 4 bases to trimming and J lost 4 bases, with 11 bases between them. Germline V gives CDR1 MNHEY, CDR2 SMNVEV (reference sequence).

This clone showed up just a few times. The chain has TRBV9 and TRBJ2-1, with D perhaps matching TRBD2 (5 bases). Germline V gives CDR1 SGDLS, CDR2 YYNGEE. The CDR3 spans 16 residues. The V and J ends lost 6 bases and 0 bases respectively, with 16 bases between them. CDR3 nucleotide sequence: TGTGCCAGCAAACGGGGTAGCGCGAGCTCCTACAATGAGCAGTTCTTC. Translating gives CASKRGSASSYNEQFF.

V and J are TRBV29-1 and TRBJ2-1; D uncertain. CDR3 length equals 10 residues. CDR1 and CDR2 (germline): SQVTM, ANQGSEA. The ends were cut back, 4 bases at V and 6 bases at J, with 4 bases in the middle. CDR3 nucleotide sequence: TGCAGCGTTGGGGGCAATGAGCAGTTCTTC. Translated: CSVGGNEQFF.

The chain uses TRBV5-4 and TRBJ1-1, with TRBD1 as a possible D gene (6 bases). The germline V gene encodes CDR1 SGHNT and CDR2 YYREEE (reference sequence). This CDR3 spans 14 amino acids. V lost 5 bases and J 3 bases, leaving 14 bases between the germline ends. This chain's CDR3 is CASRRGGPDTEAFF. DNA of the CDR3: TGTGCCAGCAGGAGGGGGGGACCGGACACTGAAGCTTTCTTT.

CDR3 loop: CASSVTGGSTEAFF. The CDR3 nucleotides read TGTGCCAGCAGTGTAACAGGGGGGAGCACTGAAGCTTTCTTT. This chain uses TRBV6-1 with TRBJ1-1, with 8 bases matching TRBD1. J gave up 4 bases and V 4 bases, and 5 bases lay outside the gene matches. Germline V gene data show CDR1 as MNHNS and CDR2 as SASEGT. The CDR3 contains 14 residues.

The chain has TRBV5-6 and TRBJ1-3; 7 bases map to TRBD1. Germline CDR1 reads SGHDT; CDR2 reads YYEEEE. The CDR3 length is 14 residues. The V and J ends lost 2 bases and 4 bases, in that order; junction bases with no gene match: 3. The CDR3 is CASSLQGFGNTIYF. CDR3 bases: TGTGCCAGCAGCTTACAGGGGTTCGGAAACACCATATATTTT.